This entry concerns a single T cell receptor beta chain. The sample comes from a study of cytomegalovirus exposure and HLA in healthy donors. After removal of 9 bases from V and 4 bases from J, the junction contained 12 bases not matched to a gene. The CDR3 is 16 amino acids. Looked up from germline, CDR1 is LNHDA and CDR2 is SQIVND (reference sequence). Primers: 60 Vbeta forward and 13 Jbeta reverse. TCRdb's table, derived via immunoSEQ multiplex PCR, lists solely in-frame clones and lacks some. The table has 100,000 or so clones, more than 65% seen once. Sample: PBMCs. The rearrangement links TRBV19 to TRBJ1-2, with TRBD1 matching 12 bases. The TCR sequence derives from a woman aged 50 to 60 in good health and CMV-seropositive. This CDR3 reads CASKRDRGLVGYGYTF. The CDR3 DNA reads TGTGCCAGCAAGCGGGACAGGGGGCTCGTCGGCTATGGCTACACCTTC.